Listed here are 21 T cell receptor beta chains from one sample, sequenced in a study of shared clonotypes between healthy human individuals. Clones were read by immunoSEQ multiplex PCR, and TCRdb kept only the in-frame ones, dropping some. The repertoire holds around 2.5 million clones, with 90% to 95% as singletons. The sequenced sample was naive CD4+ T cells from PBMCs. The subset was: CD45RA+ positively selected. The origin of the receptors is a man younger than 35 in good health. Some clones in this sample may be carry-over from other donors' samples.

This clone was picked up a small number of times. The genes are TRBV14 and TRBJ1-1, with D unresolved. Looked up from germline, CDR1 is SGHDN and CDR2 is FVKESK. CDR3 length: 13 residues. V lost 4 bases to trimming and J lost 4 bases, with 10 bases between them. CDR3 loop: CASSLTRTTEAFF. Here the CDR3 DNA reads TGTGCCAGCAGCCTTACTAGGACCACTGAAGCTTTCTTT.

Note on this clone: The same CDR3 also results from other DNA sequences found in this sample. The genes are TRBV18 and TRBJ2-1; 8 bases are shared with TRBD2. V gave up 5 bases and J gave up 4 bases; unmatched junction bases: 4. Germline CDR1 KGHSH, CDR2 LQKENI. There are 14 residues in the CDR3. This chain's CDR3 is CASSSSGSYNEQFF. CDR3 sequence (DNA): TGTGCCAGCTCATCCAGCGGGAGTTACAATGAGCAGTTCTTC.

The rearrangement uses TRBV5-1 and TRBJ2-5; 11 bases are a match to TRBD2. V was pared by 4 bases and J by 0 bases, with 5 bases of the junction left unmatched. The CDR3 extends over 16 amino acids. The germline V gene encodes CDR1 SGHRS and CDR2 YFSETQ. CDR3 residues: CASSPRLAGNQETQYF. CDR3 DNA sequence: TGCGCCAGCAGCCCGCGACTAGCGGGGAACCAAGAGACCCAGTACTTC.

The chain is built from TRBV5-6 and TRBJ1-1, with D unclear. Germline CDR1 reads SGHDT; CDR2 reads YYEEEE. The CDR3 runs 14 residues. V dropped 3 bases and J dropped 5 bases, with 14 bases sitting between them. This CDR3 reads CASSSTPLGTEAFF. Written as DNA, the CDR3 is TGTGCCAGCAGCTCGACTCCCCTGGGGACTGAAGCTTTCTTT.

This rearrangement joins TRBV5-1 to TRBJ2-6; D remains unclear. The CDR3 is 15 amino acids. From germline, CDR1 is SGHRS and CDR2 YFSETQ. V gave up 4 bases and J gave up 2 bases, with 10 bases separating them. The CDR3 bases are TGCGCCAGCAGCCCCCGGGTCGCTGGGGCCAACGTCCTGACTTTC. This gives the protein CASSPRVAGANVLTF.

This rearrangement joins TRBV7-2 to TRBJ2-7; D is uncertain. Germline values: CDR1 SGHTA, CDR2 FQGNSA. CDR3 length: 14 amino acids. The V end was cut by 1 base, the J end by 2 bases, with 9 bases between. The CDR3 bases are TGTGCCAGCAGCTTAGAGCAAACGACCTACGAGCAGTACTTC. This translates into CASSLEQTTYEQYF.

The chain is built from TRBV10-3 and TRBJ1-2; a weak D match, TRBD1 (6 bases). V was pared by 5 bases and J by 3 bases, with 13 bases between. The CDR3 loop spans 14 amino acids. Germline V gene lookup returns CDR1 ENHRY and CDR2 SYGVKD. The CDR3 reads CAISQGLADYGYTF. CDR3 DNA: TGTGCCATCAGTCAGGGGTTGGCGGACTATGGCTACACCTTC.

The rearrangement uses TRBV18 and TRBJ2-7, with TRBD1 identical over 8 bases. Unmatched junction bases numbered 18, after V lost 0 bases and J lost 11 bases. This CDR3 comprises 17 residues. Per the germline V gene, CDR1 is KGHSH and CDR2 is LQKENI. CDR3 coding DNA: TGTGCCAGCTCACCACCGGGGCGGTTTGCAGGGGGCGAAGGGAAGTACTTC. Its protein is CASSPPGRFAGGEGKYF.

The chain employs TRBV25-1 and TRBJ1-1; D unclear. CDR1 MGHDK and CDR2 SYGVNS come from the germline V gene. The CDR3 is 15 residues long. Trimming left V 1 base short and J 0 bases short, with 9 bases between. This chain's CDR3 is CASSESRPLNTEAFF. The CDR3, as DNA: TGTGCCAGCAGTGAATCCCGACCTTTGAACACTGAAGCTTTCTTT.

V gene TRBV7-6 combines with J gene TRBJ2-5; maybe TRBD1 (5 bases). V dropped 0 bases and J dropped 4 bases, with 21 bases sitting between them. The germline CDR1 and CDR2 sequences are SGHVS and FNYEAQ. This CDR3 has 18 residues. CDR3 sequence (DNA): TGTGCCAGCAGCTTAGCGAGTTTTTTCTACCAGGGCGTAGAGACCCAGTACTTC. It is translated as CASSLASFFYQGVETQYF.

V gene TRBV9 combines with J gene TRBJ2-3, with D perhaps TRBD1 (6 bases). The CDR3 runs 16 residues. CDR1 is SGDLS and CDR2 is YYNGEE in the germline V gene. V lost 0 bases and J 3 bases, leaving 14 bases between the germline ends. CDR3 bases: TGTGCCAGCAGCGTAGGCAGGGGTTCGGGAACAGATACGCAGTATTTT. Protein product: CASSVGRGSGTDTQYF.

V and J are TRBV7-3 and TRBJ2-7, with D perhaps matching TRBD1 (6 bases). Trimming removed 5 bases from V and 0 bases from J, with 14 bases in between. The CDR3 covers 15 residues. Germline-derived CDR1 and CDR2 are SGHTA and FQGTGA. The CDR3 here is CASSPHRERSYEQYF. CDR3 sequence (DNA): TGTGCCAGCAGCCCCCACAGGGAACGCTCCTACGAGCAGTACTTC.

The V and J genes are TRBV11-3 and TRBJ2-1, with TRBD1 matching 7 bases. Germline lookup yields CDR1 SGHNT and CDR2 YENEEA. V shed 4 bases, J shed 2 bases, and the junction held 8 bases outside the gene matches. The CDR3 loop spans 16 amino acids. The CDR3 region is CASSSEGTAPYNEQFF. Written as DNA, the CDR3 is TGTGCCAGCAGCTCCGAAGGGACAGCTCCCTACAATGAGCAGTTCTTC.

The chain joins TRBV5-1 to TRBJ1-4, with D possibly being TRBD1 (5 bases). Per germline, CDR1 SGHRS and CDR2 YFSETQ. Deletions cut 4 bases from V and 0 bases from J, with 13 bases between. The CDR3 sequence is 16 residues long. The CDR3 protein is CASSKPGTATNEKLFF. The CDR3 coding sequence is TGCGCCAGCAGCAAGCCCGGGACTGCAACTAATGAAAAACTGTTTTTT.

The V and J genes are TRBV7-3 and TRBJ2-3; 7 positions agree with TRBD1. With V trimmed by 4 bases and J by 3 bases, 4 bases remained unmatched. The germline V gene encodes CDR1 SGHTA and CDR2 FQGTGA. The CDR3 spans 14 residues. The CDR3 protein is CASSSGTVTDTQYF. CDR3 DNA sequence: TGTGCCAGCAGCTCCGGGACAGTTACAGATACGCAGTATTTT.

This rearrangement joins TRBV5-4 to TRBJ2-2, with 9 bases identical to TRBD1. Trimming at V came to 0 bases and at J to 6 bases, leaving 12 bases not matched to a gene. The CDR3 totals 18 residues. The germline CDR1 and CDR2 sequences are SGHNT and YYREEE (reference sequence). CDR3 in DNA: TGTGCCAGCAGCTTGGCTACAGGGGGCAGCCTAGCGCCCGGGGAGCTGTTTTTT. It yields the protein CASSLATGGSLAPGELFF.

This chain links TRBV2 with TRBJ1-4; D not certain. This CDR3 has 12 residues. V was trimmed by 5 bases and J by 7 bases, leaving 8 bases between them. Germline V gene sequence: CDR1 SNHLY, CDR2 FYNNEI. CDR3 in DNA: TGTGCCAGCAGTCGGGCCGGTGAAAAACTGTTTTTT. Translation gives CASSRAGEKLFF.

Of note for this clone: A junction boundary mismatches the germline segment, possibly from a read error. The rearrangement uses TRBV9 and TRBJ2-3; tentatively, D is TRBD1 (5 bases). Germline values: CDR1 SGDLS, CDR2 YYNGEE. This CDR3 region has 15 residues. Here the CDR3 reads CASSVRGVETQDRHF. The CDR3 DNA is TGTGCCAGCAGCGTTAGGGGTGTAGAGACCCAGGATAGGCATTTT.

This clone was seen just once. This sequence joins TRBV5-1 and TRBJ2-7; D call uncertain. The CDR3 spans 14 residues. The V gene's germline CDR1 is SGHRS and CDR2 YFSETQ. The V end lost 2 bases, the J end lost 1 base, and 10 bases lay between the germline ends. CDR3: CASSFGQASYEQYF. In DNA, the CDR3 is TGCGCCAGCAGCTTTGGGCAGGCATCCTACGAGCAGTACTTC.

This sequence joins TRBV2 and TRBJ1-3, with TRBD1 matching 7 bases. Unmatched junction bases numbered 7, after V lost 10 bases and J lost 4 bases. This CDR3 is built from 13 residues. Germline V gene sequence: CDR1 SNHLY, CDR2 FYNNEI. CDR3 amino acids: CATTGQRGNTIYF. CDR3 sequence (DNA): TGTGCCACCACGGGACAGCGAGGAAACACCATATATTTT.

This clone was found a few times. The chain recombines TRBV25-1 with TRBJ1-2; D is ambiguous. The length of the CDR3 is 12 residues. Germline loops: CDR1 MGHDK, CDR2 SYGVNS. V lost 5 bases, J lost 6 bases, and 10 bases lay in between. DNA of the CDR3: TGTGCCAGCAGTTTCCCCTCGGATGGCTACACCTTC. Protein: CASSFPSDGYTF.